This TCR beta chain was identified during a study of cytomegalovirus exposure and HLA in healthy donors. PCR amplification relied on 60 Vbeta primers (plus 13 Jbeta primers). Data came from immunoSEQ multiplex PCR; TCRdb stores just in-frame clones and leaves some out. The sample holds about 190,000 clones; around four fifths are singletons and the top ten take around 0.75%. The ends were cut back, 1 base at V and 3 bases at J, with 12 bases in the middle. This CDR3 has 15 residues. Germline V CDR1 and CDR2: KGHSH, LQKENI. This chain connects TRBV18 to TRBJ2-5; perhaps TRBD2 as D (5 bases). The source is a woman younger than 35 in good health and CMV-seronegative. Material: PBMCs. In nucleotides, the CDR3 is TGTGCCAGCTCACCACTGAGGGAATATGAAGAGACCCAGTACTTC. Translated, it gives CASSPLREYEETQYF.